A single sample is the source of the 16 T cell receptor beta chains below, sequenced in a study of Graves' ophthalmopathy and Graves' hyperthyroidism. The sequenced template was RNA, covering the TCR beta CDR3 region. Following a first-round RT-PCR that used HTBI primers, a second-round multiplex PCR was carried out. TCRdb re-called the multiplex PCR reads with MiXCR, one entry per CDR3 protein. The table records approximately 410,000 distinct CDR3 sequences, 15% to 17% of them present only once. Sequencing was performed on peripheral blood. The receptors were gathered from a woman under 30 with stable Graves' hyperthyroidism.

The gene calls are TRBV6-2 or TRBV6-3 and TRBJ1-2; D unclear. Per the germline V gene, CDR1 is MNHEY and CDR2 is SVGEGT. The length of the CDR3 is 14 residues. The V gene lost 6 bases and the J gene lost 6 bases, with 17 bases spanning the gap. CDR3 loop: CASSSAEDFDGYTF. The CDR3 DNA reads TGTGCCAGCAGCTCTGCTGAGGACTTTGATGGCTACACCTTC.

This clonotype came up many times. The chain links TRBV6-1 to TRBJ2-5, with 9 bases identical to TRBD1. The germline CDR1 and CDR2 sequences are MNHNS and SASEGT. The CDR3 has 15 residues. J lost 5 bases, V lost 5 bases, and 9 bases had no gene match. The CDR3 sequence is CASSKYRGLGETQYF. The CDR3, as DNA: TGTGCCAGCAGTAAATACAGGGGGCTCGGGGAGACCCAGTACTTC.

The chain is built from TRBV19 and TRBJ1-2, with 8 bases matching TRBD1. Germline-derived CDR1 and CDR2 are LNHDA and SQIVND (reference sequence). This CDR3 spans 16 amino acids. V lost 3 bases, J lost 4 bases, and 10 bases stayed unmatched. The CDR3 DNA follows: TGTGCCAGTAGTATGTTCCCCCAGGGGGCCAGCTATGGCTACACCTTC. It is translated as CASSMFPQGASYGYTF.

Concerning this clonotype itself: A much larger clone lies a single base off, so this may be a read error. The chain is built from TRBV19 and TRBJ1-1; D is perhaps TRBD1 (5 bases). V lost 2 bases and J lost 2, with 12 bases in between. Germline values: CDR1 LNHDA, CDR2 SQIVND (reference sequence). The length of the CDR3 is 15 residues. CDR3 loop: CASSIRRDCNTEAFF. The DNA for the CDR3 is TGTGCCAGTAGTATACGTAGGGACTGTAACACTGAAGCTTTCTTT.

A few counts support this clonotype. The V and J genes are TRBV10-2 and TRBJ2-5; 9 bases match TRBD2. Per the germline V gene, CDR1 is WSHSY and CDR2 is SAAADI. J was trimmed by 1 base and V by 3 bases; bases with no gene match: 6. There are 16 residues in the CDR3. Here the CDR3 reads CASSDGGGGVQETQYF. CDR3 nucleotide sequence: TGCGCCAGCAGTGACGGGGGCGGGGGGGTCCAAGAGACCCAGTACTTC.

A note on this clonotype: A read error may be the cause here, since a much bigger clone is one base away. The chain couples TRBV14 to TRBJ2-7; D may be TRBD1 (5 bases). The CDR3 runs to 14 residues. Per the germline V gene, CDR1 is SGHDN and CDR2 is FVKESK. CDR3 sequence (DNA): TGTGCCCGCAGCCATCTTCCAGGGAACGCCGAGCAGTACTTC. This encodes CARSHLPGNAEQYF.

This chain uses TRBV6-2 or TRBV6-3 with TRBJ1-5; weak D call: TRBD1 (5 bases). V lost 3 bases and J lost 6, with 12 bases in between. The CDR3 spans 14 residues. Germline V gene lookup returns CDR1 MNHEY and CDR2 SVGEGT. This CDR3 reads CASSYWQGGQPQHF. The CDR3 bases are TGTGCCAGCAGTTATTGGCAGGGTGGTCAGCCCCAGCATTTT.

This clonotype was detected ten times or more. The V call is TRBV19, the J call TRBJ1-5; 9 bases agree with TRBD1. Germline CDR1 LNHDA, CDR2 SQIVND (reference sequence). This CDR3 comprises 15 residues. V shed 6 bases, J shed 6 bases, and the junction held 9 bases outside the gene matches. The CDR3 loop reads CASRERGTGLQPQHF. The CDR3 region has the DNA TGTGCCAGTAGAGAAAGAGGGACAGGGCTTCAGCCCCAGCATTTT.

This clonotype was counted ten times or more. This chain connects TRBV2 to TRBJ1-6, with TRBD1 as a possible D gene (5 bases). In germline, CDR1 is SNHLY, CDR2 FYNNEI. This CDR3 has 15 amino acids. V dropped 6 bases and J dropped 9 bases, with 18 bases sitting between them. The CDR3 nucleotides read TGTGCCAGCAGCACAGTAGGGACTGGGAGTTCACCCCTCCACTTT. As protein: CASSTVGTGSSPLHF.

There are a few counts of this clonotype. The chain combines TRBV12-3 or TRBV12-4 with TRBJ2-2; D is ambiguous. Trimming took 2 bases from V and 5 from J, leaving 18 bases between them. CDR3 size: 17 residues. CDR3 DNA: TGTGCCAGCAGTTTACCCCCTATCGAGTTGGAGACCGGGGAGCTGTTTTTT. Translated, it gives CASSLPPIELETGELFF.

In this sample, this clonotype turned up many times. The chain has TRBV12-3 or TRBV12-4 and TRBJ2-5; D is uncertain. V shed 2 bases and J shed 1 base, with 8 bases lying between them. This CDR3 spans 14 amino acids. Here the CDR3 reads CASSLPHSQETQYF. The CDR3 coding sequence is TGTGCCAGCAGTTTACCCCACTCCCAAGAGACCCAGTACTTC.

The rearrangement links TRBV11-2 to TRBJ2-5, with 9 bases aligning to TRBD1. CDR3 size: 15 residues. V lost 5 bases, J lost 0 bases, and 4 bases stayed unmatched. The germline CDR1 and CDR2 sequences are SGHAT and FQNNGV. The CDR3 region is CASSPGTGNQETQYF. For the CDR3, the DNA is TGTGCCAGCAGCCCAGGGACAGGGAACCAAGAGACCCAGTACTTC.

This clonotype has only a few counts. The chain combines TRBV6-2 or TRBV6-3 with TRBJ1-5; unclear D gene. V lost 5 bases and J 3 bases, leaving 23 bases between the germline ends. Germline-derived CDR1 and CDR2 are MNHEY and SVGEGT. The length of the CDR3 is 18 residues. Here the CDR3 reads CASSLASSTLHTNQPQHF. CDR3 coding DNA: TGTGCCAGCAGTCTCGCCTCCTCTACACTCCACACCAATCAGCCCCAGCATTTT.

This clonotype was counted ten times or more. V and J are TRBV29-1 and TRBJ2-5; D not certain. V dropped 3 bases and J dropped 3 bases, with 11 bases sitting between them. In germline, CDR1 is SQVTM, CDR2 ANQGSEA. The CDR3 extends over 13 amino acids. CDR3 sequence (DNA): TGCAGCGTTGACTCTAGGGTGGAAGAGACCCAGTACTTC. It translates to CSVDSRVEETQYF.

In regard to this clonotype: A much larger clone differs from this one at a single base, so this may be a read error. Lacking the conserved final phenylalanine or tryptophan, this CDR3 likely reflects a read error. V and J are TRBV5-1 and TRBJ1-5; 9 positions agree with TRBD1. V lost 3 bases, J lost 5 bases, and 3 bases stayed unmatched. Germline-derived CDR1 and CDR2 are SGHRS and YFSETQ. This CDR3 spans 14 amino acids. The CDR3 coding sequence is TGCGCCAGCAGCTGGACAGGGGAGGATCAGCCCCAGCATGTT. This codes for CASSWTGEDQPQHV.

This clonotype has ten or more counts. The V call is TRBV6-5, the J call TRBJ1-1; no clear D gene. The CDR3 covers 17 residues. The germline V gene has CDR1 MNHEY and CDR2 SVGAGI. V gave up 2 bases and J gave up 4 bases, with 20 bases separating them. The DNA of the CDR3 is TGTGCCAGCAGTTACAGGTTCTTTGGGGAGCAAACCACTGAAGCTTTCTTT. This encodes CASSYRFFGEQTTEAFF.